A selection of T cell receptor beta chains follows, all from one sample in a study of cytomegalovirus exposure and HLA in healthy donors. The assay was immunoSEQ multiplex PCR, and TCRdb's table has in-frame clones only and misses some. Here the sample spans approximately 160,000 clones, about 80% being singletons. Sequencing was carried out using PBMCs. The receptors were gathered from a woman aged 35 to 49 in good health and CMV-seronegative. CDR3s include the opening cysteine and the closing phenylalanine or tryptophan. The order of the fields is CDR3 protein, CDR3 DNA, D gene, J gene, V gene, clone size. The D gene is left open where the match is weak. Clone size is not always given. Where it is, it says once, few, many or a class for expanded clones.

CASSPGQARYEQYF | TGTGCCAGCTCACCCGGACAGGCCCGCTACGAGCAGTACTTC | TRBD1 | TRBJ2-7 | TRBV18 | NA
CASSLDSGSNEKLFF | TGTGCCAGCAGCTTGGATTCAGGAAGCAATGAAAAACTGTTTTTT | NA | TRBJ1-4 | TRBV5-4 | NA
CASSPQAAGEKLFF | TGTGCCAGCTCACCACAGGCGGCGGGGGAAAAACTGTTTTTT | NA | TRBJ1-4 | TRBV18 | NA
CASSSGLAGGPEGGETQYF | TGCGCCAGCAGCTCAGGACTAGCGGGAGGGCCGGAAGGGGGAGAGACCCAGTACTTC | TRBD2 | TRBJ2-5 | TRBV5-1 | NA
CASSLVTTEAFF | TGTGCCAGCAGCTTGGTCACTACTGAAGCTTTCTTT | NA | TRBJ1-1 | TRBV5-6 | NA
CASGGLESLNEQFF | TGTGCCAGCGGCGGCCTAGAGTCGTTAAATGAGCAGTTCTTC | NA | TRBJ2-1 | TRBV6-1 | few
CASGAGQGANTEAFF | TGTGCTAGTGGTGCGGGACAGGGGGCGAACACTGAAGCTTTCTTT | TRBD1 | TRBJ1-1 | TRBV12-5 | few
CAWTPGTGAGQPQHF | TGTGCCTGGACCCCTGGGACAGGCGCAGGTCAGCCCCAGCATTTT | TRBD1 | TRBJ1-5 | TRBV30 | NA
CASSNDRASGELFF | TGCGCCAGCAGCAACGACAGGGCGAGCGGGGAGCTGTTTTTT | TRBD1 | TRBJ2-2 | TRBV5-1 | NA
CASSQMREQYF | TGTGCCAGCAGTCAAATGAGAGAGCAGTACTTC | NA | TRBJ2-7 | TRBV28 | NA
CASSIGGRGRTDTQYF | TGTGCCAGCAGCATCGGAGGGCGGGGGCGCACAGATACGCAGTATTTT | NA | TRBJ2-3 | TRBV5-4 | NA
CSATSQGNTEAFF | TGCAGCGCGACCTCCCAGGGCAACACTGAAGCTTTCTTT | NA | TRBJ1-1 | TRBV29-1 | NA
CAWSVGLTRALGYTF | TGTGCCTGGAGTGTTGGGCTCACGAGGGCCCTTGGCTACACCTTC | NA | TRBJ1-2 | TRBV30 | NA
CASSSAAGGPYEQYF | TGTGCCAGTAGTAGCGCAGCGGGAGGACCCTACGAGCAGTACTTC | TRBD2 | TRBJ2-7 | TRBV19 | NA
CASSLSKLAGSRDNEQFF | TGTGCCAGCAGCTTGAGTAAGTTAGCGGGGTCCCGAGACAATGAGCAGTTCTTC | TRBD2 | TRBJ2-1 | TRBV5-6 | few
CASSPPWQENTEAFF | TGTGCCAGCAGTCCCCCCTGGCAGGAGAACACTGAAGCTTTCTTT | NA | TRBJ1-1 | TRBV25-1 | NA
CASSSQTPLGYATYYEQYF | TGTGCCAGTAGTTCCCAGACCCCCCTCGGGTACGCGACTTATTACGAGCAGTACTTC | NA | TRBJ2-7 | TRBV19 | NA
CASSYRRGGETQYF | TGTGCCAGCAGTTACCGGAGGGGAGGGGAGACCCAGTACTTC | TRBD2 | TRBJ2-5 | TRBV6-6 | NA
CASSTWGLEDNEQFF | TGTGCCAGCTCAACTTGGGGACTAGAGGACAATGAGCAGTTCTTC | TRBD2 | TRBJ2-1 | TRBV4-2 | NA
CASTPGGITDTQYF | TGTGCCAGCACTCCCGGCGGTATCACAGATACGCAGTATTTT | NA | TRBJ2-3 | TRBV27 | NA
CASSLDSVNEQFF | TGTGCCAGCAGCTTAGATTCAGTTAATGAGCAGTTCTTC | NA | TRBJ2-1 | TRBV11-3 | NA
CAILQGNGYTF | TGTGCCATCCTCCAGGGGAATGGCTACACCTTC | NA | TRBJ1-2 | TRBV28 | NA
CSVGEQAAYEQYF | TGCAGCGTTGGAGAACAGGCCGCCTACGAGCAGTACTTC | NA | TRBJ2-7 | TRBV29-1 | NA
CASSLYQGAKNIQYF | TGTGCCAGCAGTTTATACCAGGGGGCCAAAAACATTCAGTACTTC | NA | TRBJ2-4 | TRBV28 | NA
CASSPPVGTGGNGYTF | TGTGCCAGCTCACCACCGGTCGGGACAGGGGGCAATGGCTACACCTTC | TRBD1 | TRBJ1-2 | TRBV18 | NA
CASSPEITQYF | TGTGCCAGCAGTCCCGAGATAACCCAGTACTTC | NA | TRBJ2-5 | TRBV6-6 | NA
CASSSGQARGGYTF | TGTGCCAGCAGTAGTGGCCAAGCCCGAGGGGGCTACACCTTC | NA | TRBJ1-2 | TRBV2 | NA
CASSQSQGIGEAFF | TGTGCCAGCAGCCAGAGTCAGGGGATTGGTGAAGCTTTCTTT | NA | TRBJ1-1 | TRBV7-6 | NA
CASSSPDRGYLGANVLTF | TGCGCCAGCAGTTCCCCCGACAGGGGTTACCTTGGGGCCAACGTCCTGACTTTC | TRBD1 | TRBJ2-6 | TRBV5-1 | once
CASRQGEGGYTF | TGCGCCAGCAGACAGGGTGAGGGCGGCTACACCTTC | NA | TRBJ1-2 | TRBV10-1 | NA